The 22 T cell receptor beta chains below all came from one sample that was sequenced in a study of blood T cells in healthy people across ages. Primed by a sample-barcoded 5' primer and a J-beta primer mix, a second PCR proceeded for about 6 to 11 cycles. TCRdb reprocessed the 5' RACE reads via MiXCR and lists one record per CDR3 protein. This table has about 1.6 million distinct CDR3 sequences, roughly 30% appearing once. Specimen: blood. These receptors were taken from a woman in her 30s in good health.

The V and J genes are TRBV30 and TRBJ2-4, with TRBD1 matching over 7 bases. The V gene's germline CDR1 is GTSNPN and CDR2 SVGIG (reference sequence). The CDR3 contains 12 residues. The ends lost 4 bases at V and 5 bases at J; junction bases unmatched: 2. The CDR3, as DNA: TGTGCCTGGACCGGACAGGAAAACATTCAGTACTTC. Protein product: CAWTGQENIQYF.

This clonotype has at least ten counts. The chain is built from TRBV20-1 and TRBJ2-1; D gene unclear. The V and J ends lost 1 base and 8 bases respectively, with 9 bases between them. Germline V gene lookup returns CDR1 DFQATT and CDR2 SNEGSKA (reference sequence). The CDR3 consists of 12 residues. The CDR3 coding sequence is TGCAGTGCTAGAGGGTCGGCCGATGAGCAGTTCTTC. This gives the protein CSARGSADEQFF.

This clonotype appeared many times. The gene calls are TRBV4-1 and TRBJ2-7, with D possibly TRBD1 on 6 matching bases. V was cut by 1 base and J by 2 bases, with 9 bases left in between. CDR1 is MGHRA, CDR2 YSYEKL, per germline. The CDR3 spans 14 residues. The CDR3, as DNA: TGCGCCAGCAGCCAAGCTACAGGGCCCTACGAGCAGTACTTC. Amino acids: CASSQATGPYEQYF.

In its sample, this clonotype was seen a few times. The rearrangement joins TRBV6-1 to TRBJ1-1, with 10 bases matching TRBD1. Unmatched junction bases numbered 7, after V lost 6 bases and J lost 9 bases. The CDR3 extends over 13 amino acids. Germline V gene sequence: CDR1 MNHNS, CDR2 SASEGT. CDR3 nucleotide sequence: TGTGCCAGCAGCGGACAGGGGGTTTCGAAAGCTTTCTTT. Residues: CASSGQGVSKAFF.

Remarks on this clonotype: A read error may account for a junction end that differs from germline. V is TRBV28 and J is TRBJ2-2, with TRBD2 identical over 10 bases. The CDR3 is 16 residues long. Germline lookup yields CDR1 MDHEN and CDR2 SYDVKM. The CDR3 here is CASSPYTSGINGGLFF. In nucleotides, the CDR3 is TGTGCCAGCAGTCCTTATACTAGCGGGATCAACGGGGGGCTGTTTTTT.

This CDR3 is CASSLATAAAYGYTF. The DNA for the CDR3 is TGTGCCAGCAGCTTAGCGACGGCAGCCGCCTATGGCTACACCTTC. The V gene is TRBV7-9, the J gene TRBJ1-2; D not resolved. The CDR3 extends over 15 amino acids. V lost 0 bases and J lost 4, with 12 bases in between. Germline CDR1 is SEHNR and CDR2 is FQNEAQ (reference sequence).

This chain uses TRBV6-5 with TRBJ1-5; D remains ambiguous. The CDR3 sequence is 13 residues long. Germline V gene sequence: CDR1 MNHEY, CDR2 SVGAGI. V lost 5 bases, J lost 7 bases, and 12 bases lay in between. DNA for the CDR3: TGTGCCAGCAGTAACCGAGGAGGCCAGCCCCAGCATTTT. It translates to CASSNRGGQPQHF.

The rearrangement uses TRBV3-1 and TRBJ1-2; D possibly corresponds to TRBD1 (5 bases). Germline V gene data show CDR1 as LGHDT and CDR2 as YNNKEL (reference sequence). The length of the CDR3 is 13 residues. Trimming pared 3 bases from V and 7 bases from J, leaving 12 bases between. CDR3 in DNA: TGTGCCAGCAGCCAGGGACTCCGGGCTGGCTACACCTTC. It specifies CASSQGLRAGYTF. The full variable domain, in which reference TRBV3-1 and TRBJ1-2 provide the parts outside the CDR3, is DTAVSQTPKYLVTQMGNDKSIKCEQNLGHDTMYWYKQDSKKFLKIMFSYNNKELIINETVPNRFSPKSPDKAHLNLHINSLELGDSAVYFCASSQGLRAGYTFGSGTRLTVV.

The chain carries TRBV7-9 and TRBJ2-2; 10 bases match TRBD2. The CDR3 extends over 17 amino acids. The V segment lost 5 bases and the J segment 4 bases; nucleotides outside the gene matches: 10. The germline V gene has CDR1 SEHNR and CDR2 FQNEAQ (reference sequence). The CDR3 DNA reads as TGTGCCAGCAGCCCGAGCGGGGGGGTATCGTTCACCGGGGAGCTGTTTTTT. This translates into CASSPSGGVSFTGELFF.

The CDR3: CATLKVEGLRLEQYF. The CDR3, as DNA: TGTGCCACCCTTAAGGTGGAGGGATTAAGGCTCGAGCAGTACTTC. The chain has TRBV7-9 and TRBJ2-7, with D tentatively TRBD2 (6 bases). In germline, CDR1 is SEHNR, CDR2 FQNEAQ (reference sequence). This CDR3 contains 15 residues. Trimming removed 10 bases from V and 6 bases from J, with 25 bases in between.

In this sample, this clonotype turned up a few times. CDR3 nucleotides: TGCAGTGCTAGATCGTCACAGGTTTTCTACGAGCAGTACTTC. This gives the protein CSARSSQVFYEQYF. The chain is built from TRBV20-1 and TRBJ2-7, with D possibly TRBD1 on 5 matching bases. The ends were cut back, 2 bases at V and 3 bases at J, with 14 bases in the middle. Germline V CDR1 and CDR2: DFQATT, SNEGSKA (reference sequence). The CDR3 has 14 amino acids.

This clonotype was found a few times. The chain couples TRBV7-9 to TRBJ2-7, with 8 bases that match TRBD2. Trimming took 5 bases from V and 1 from J; bases not matched to a gene: 7. Germline loops: CDR1 SEHNR, CDR2 FQNEAQ (reference sequence). The CDR3 sequence is 15 residues long. This chain's CDR3 is CASSHDIAGSYEQYF. CDR3 coding DNA: TGTGCCAGCAGCCATGATATAGCGGGGTCCTACGAGCAGTACTTC.

V gene TRBV19 combines with J gene TRBJ1-5; no definite D call. CDR3 length equals 17 residues. Trimming pared 5 bases from V and 3 bases from J, leaving 20 bases between. Germline CDR1 and CDR2: LNHDA and SQIVND (reference sequence). Here the CDR3 DNA reads TGTGCCAGTAGTCCCGAGACGTGGTGGGGATACAATCAGCCCCAGCATTTT. Its translation is CASSPETWWGYNQPQHF. The variable domain in full, with the rest retrieved from reference TRBV19 and TRBJ1-5, is DGGITQSPKYLFRKEGQNVTLSCEQNLNHDAMYWYRQDPGQGLRLIYYSQIVNDFQKGDIAEGYSVSREKKESFPLTVTSAQKNPTAFYLCASSPETWWGYNQPQHFGDGTRLSIL.

The chain recombines TRBV28 with TRBJ2-6; D not resolved. CDR3 length: 17 amino acids. Germline V gene sequence: CDR1 MDHEN, CDR2 SYDVKM. V lost 3 bases and J 0 bases, leaving 12 bases between the germline ends. The CDR3 nucleotides read TGTGCCAGCAGTTTCGGTCTGCGCCGCTCTGGGGCCAACGTCCTGACTTTC. Its protein is CASSFGLRRSGANVLTF.

V and J are TRBV20-1 and TRBJ2-3, with 9 bases lining up with TRBD1. V trimming: 1 base; J trimming: 2 bases; junction bases outside the gene matches: 4. Germline V gene sequence: CDR1 DFQATT, CDR2 SNEGSKA (reference sequence). CDR3 length: 15 residues. The CDR3 reads CSARVGTGHTDTQYF. Written as DNA, the CDR3 is TGCAGTGCTAGAGTCGGGACAGGGCACACAGATACGCAGTATTTT.

The chain uses TRBV5-5 and TRBJ2-7, with TRBD2 identical over 8 bases. The CDR3 covers 15 residues. The junction had 11 bases not matched to a gene; V was cut back by 6 bases and J by 3 bases. The germline V gene encodes CDR1 SGHKS and CDR2 YYEKEE (reference sequence). CDR3 sequence reads: CASNRGGSGFYEQYF. In DNA form, the CDR3 reads TGTGCCAGCAACCGGGGGGGTAGCGGCTTCTACGAGCAGTACTTC.

This clonotype was seen a handful of times. The rearrangement links TRBV5-1 to TRBJ1-5, with D possibly TRBD1 on 5 matching bases. This CDR3 is 15 amino acids long. Trimming cost V 5 bases and J 3 bases, with 15 bases left between them. Germline V gene sequence: CDR1 SGHRS, CDR2 YFSETQ. This CDR3 is CASRQTGTDNQPQHF. The DNA for the CDR3 is TGCGCCAGCAGGCAGACCGGGACGGACAATCAGCCCCAGCATTTT. The whole variable domain, filled in from reference TRBV5-1 and TRBJ1-5, reads KAGVTQTPRYLIKTRGQQVTLSCSPISGHRSVSWYQQTPGQGLQFLFEYFSETQRNKGNFPGRFSGRQFSNSRSEMNVSTLELGDSALYLCASRQTGTDNQPQHFGDGTRLSIL.

This clonotype appeared a few times. The rearrangement uses TRBV2 and TRBJ2-1; 12 bases match TRBD1. The CDR3 loop spans 14 amino acids. V lost 6 bases to trimming and J lost 6 bases; unmatched junction nucleotides: 3. Germline lookup yields CDR1 SNHLY and CDR2 FYNNEI. CDR3 amino acids: CASRGQGAGNEQFF. In DNA, the CDR3 is TGTGCCAGCAGGGGACAGGGGGCGGGCAATGAGCAGTTCTTC.

The rearrangement links TRBV12-3 or TRBV12-4 to TRBJ2-4; 10 nucleotides match TRBD2. The DNA end is a closer match to TRBJ2-7, so the J assignment may be wrong. The CDR3 contains 15 residues. CDR3 protein: CASRLAGALTYEQYF. The CDR3 DNA sequence: TGTGCCAGCAGGCTAGCGGGAGCCTTAACCTACGAGCAGTACTTC.

This clonotype has just a few counts. The V gene is TRBV3-1, the J gene TRBJ1-4; D ambiguous. The CDR3 contains 13 residues. Trimming removed 0 bases from V and 11 bases from J, with 10 bases in between. CDR1 and CDR2 (germline): LGHDT, YNNKEL (reference sequence). DNA of the CDR3: TGTGCCAGCAGCCAAGATAGTGGCGGGAAACTGTTTTTT. This gives the protein CASSQDSGGKLFF.

With regard to this clonotype: One junction end does not reproduce the germline sequence, and a read error may be involved. The chain has TRBV7-9 and TRBJ1-2; D possibly corresponds to TRBD1 (6 bases). Germline values: CDR1 SEHNR, CDR2 FQNEAQ (reference sequence). This CDR3 has 18 residues. CDR3 protein: CVSSPIHSRDTTNYGYTF. CDR3 coding DNA: TGTGTCAGCAGCCCAATTCACTCCCGGGACACAACTAACTATGGCTACACCTTC. The entire variable domain, with the rest obtained from reference TRBV7-9 and TRBJ1-2, is as follows: DTGVSQNPRHKITKRGQNVTFRCDPISEHNRLYWYRQTLGQGPEFLTYFQNEAQLEKSRLLSDRFSAERPKGSFSTLEIQRTEQGDSAMYLCVSSPIHSRDTTNYGYTFGSGTRLTVV.

J is TRBJ2-4 and V is TRBV4-1; D is unclear. Trimming took 1 base from V and 1 from J, leaving 11 bases between them. This CDR3 has 16 amino acids. CDR1 and CDR2 from the germline V gene are MGHRA and YSYEKL. CDR3 sequence: CASSQVFAMAKNIQYF. The CDR3 nucleotides are TGCGCCAGCAGCCAAGTCTTTGCGATGGCCAAAAACATTCAGTACTTC.